The clone carrying this T cell receptor beta chain was seen a few times. Trimming removed 2 bases at V and 6 bases at J, with 14 bases between. Germline assignment: CDR1 LGHDT and CDR2 YNNKEL (reference sequence). The CDR3 totals 14 residues. The data belong to a study of blood T cell repertoires in COVID-19. Across the whole study: There were acute and convalescent COVID-19 samples, and they came from the United States, Italy and Spain. Sources were T cells, B-cell-depleted T cells, or PBMCs; the material itself was cDNA or gDNA.

Original data processing: Estimates of nucleated cell counts were drawn from the amplification of reference gene primers. This table comes from immunoSEQ multiplex PCR, and its TCRdb copy is limited to in-frame clones, with some not included. V and J calls and clone size are as listed in that table; D and trimming were resolved from the DNA. Altogether 65,000 to 80,000 clones are present, about four fifths being singletons, with the ten largest covering roughly a fifth. Sequenced sample: peripheral blood. V and J are TRBV3-1 (or the pseudogene TRBV3-2) and TRBJ2-7; no clear D gene. The TCR sequence derives from a human donor in a cohort sampled during active COVID-19. The CDR3 is CASSQLQARSEQYF. The DNA for the CDR3 is TGTGCCAGCAGCCAATTGCAGGCCCGTAGCGAGCAGTACTTC.